The 30 T cell receptor beta chains given below trace back to one sample, sequenced in a study of T cell responses to AZD1222 COVID-19 vaccine. Produced via immunoSEQ multiplex PCR; TCRdb's table is partial and in-frame only. In the table there are 90,000 to 150,000 clones, roughly 90% of which are singletons. The sample was peripheral blood, taken 28 days after the second AZD1222 dose. All receptors come from an adult who received the AZD1222 COVID-19 vaccine.

The chain employs TRBV6-5 and TRBJ2-2, with 13 bases matching TRBD2. There are 15 residues in the CDR3. The ends lost 6 bases at V and 7 bases at J; junction bases unmatched: 5. CDR1 MNHEY and CDR2 SVGAGI come from the germline V gene. The CDR3 nucleotides read TGTGCCAGCAGAGGACTAGCGGGAGATATCGGGGAGCTGTTTTTT. This translates into CASRGLAGDIGELFF.

V usage is TRBV18 and J usage is TRBJ2-4, with 8 nucleotides matching TRBD1. V lost 5 bases, J lost 0 bases, and 9 bases stayed unmatched. Germline V CDR1 and CDR2: KGHSH, LQKENI. The length of the CDR3 is 17 residues. CDR3 region: CASSRTGISLAKNIQYF. The CDR3, as DNA: TGTGCCAGCTCAAGGACAGGGATATCTCTAGCCAAAAACATTCAGTACTTC.

The genes are TRBV6-5 and TRBJ2-3; D gene unclear. The germline V and J ends were trimmed by 0 bases and 3 bases, with 10 bases remaining between them. There are 15 residues in the CDR3. Germline CDR1 is MNHEY and CDR2 is SVGAGI. CDR3 sequence reads: CASSYSTSRTDTQYF. CDR3 bases: TGTGCCAGCAGTTACTCGACGAGTCGGACAGATACGCAGTATTTT.

The chain combines TRBV27 with TRBJ1-6; D is ambiguous. Germline V gene sequence: CDR1 MNHEY, CDR2 SMNVEV (reference sequence). Deletions cut 3 bases from V and 10 bases from J, with 10 bases between. This CDR3 spans 13 amino acids. The CDR3 is CASSFTPSSPLHF. Written as DNA, the CDR3 is TGTGCCAGCAGTTTTACTCCCAGCTCACCCCTCCACTTT.

The rearrangement links TRBV9 to TRBJ2-5, with D possibly being TRBD1 (5 bases). Trimming left V 0 bases short and J 5 bases short, with 11 bases between. Germline V gene data show CDR1 as SGDLS and CDR2 as YYNGEE. The CDR3 sequence is 14 residues long. CDR3 protein: CASSVERGMETQYF. In nucleotides, the CDR3 is TGTGCCAGCAGCGTAGAAAGGGGTATGGAGACCCAGTACTTC.

V and J are TRBV5-5 and TRBJ1-1; 7 bases align to TRBD1. The CDR3 runs to 16 residues. Germline V gene data show CDR1 as SGHKS and CDR2 as YYEKEE (reference sequence). Trimming took 4 bases from V and 2 from J; bases not matched to a gene: 11. CDR3 DNA: TGTGCCAGCAGCCCAGACCTGACAGGGCTTAACACTGAAGCTTTCTTT. Translation gives CASSPDLTGLNTEAFF. Full variable domain (remainder filled in from reference TRBV5-5 and TRBJ1-1): DAGVTQSPTHLIKTRGQQVTLRCSPISGHKSVSWYQQVLGQGPQFIFQYYEKEERGRGNFPDRFSARQFPNYSSELNVNALLLGDSALYLCASSPDLTGLNTEAFFGQGTRLTVV.

This chain connects TRBV9 to TRBJ2-2, with TRBD2 matching 8 bases. The V and J ends lost 0 bases and 7 bases, in that order; junction bases with no gene match: 5. This CDR3 region has 15 residues. Germline assignment: CDR1 SGDLS and CDR2 YYNGEE. The CDR3 loop is CASSVVDSGDGELFF. The CDR3 bases are TGTGCCAGCAGCGTAGTCGATAGCGGGGACGGGGAGCTGTTTTTT.

J is TRBJ1-1 and V is TRBV3-1 (or the pseudogene TRBV3-2); no reliable D call. The CDR3 consists of 13 residues. Germline CDR1 and CDR2: LGHDT and YNNKEL (reference sequence). The V end lost 6 bases, the J end lost 3 bases, and 11 bases lay between the germline ends. The DNA of the CDR3 is TGTGCCAGCAGAGAGTTGTTGGACACTGAAGCTTTCTTT. Translation gives CASRELLDTEAFF.

The chain couples TRBV25-1 to TRBJ2-2, with unresolved D. The CDR3 totals 12 residues. Per germline, CDR1 MGHDK and CDR2 SYGVNS. Deletions cut 5 bases from V and 7 bases from J, with 8 bases between. As DNA, the CDR3 is TGTGCCAGCAGTTTCTTAGTCGGGGAGCTGTTTTTT. Residues: CASSFLVGELFF.

The chain employs TRBV7-3 and TRBJ1-1; TRBD1 matches at 9 bases. CDR1 is SGHTA, CDR2 FQGTGA, per germline. J gave up 4 bases and V 1 base, and 16 bases lay outside the gene matches. CDR3 length: 19 residues. The CDR3 sequence: CASSLNPPGVQGASTEAFF. The CDR3 coding sequence is TGTGCCAGCAGCTTAAATCCCCCCGGGGTACAGGGGGCGAGCACTGAAGCTTTCTTT.

The chain uses TRBV11-3 and TRBJ2-3; 8 positions agree with TRBD2. The CDR3 is 14 amino acids. CDR1 and CDR2 from the germline V gene are SGHNT and YENEEA. Trimming cost V 1 base and J 5 bases; bases outside gene matches: 2. CDR3 in amino acids: CASSLVGRGDTQYF. In DNA, the CDR3 is TGTGCCAGCAGCTTAGTCGGGAGGGGAGATACGCAGTATTTT. Combining the CDR3 with reference TRBV11-3 and TRBJ2-3 gives the whole variable domain EAGVVQSPRYKIIEKKQPVAFWCNPISGHNTLYWYLQNLGQGPELLIRYENEEAVDDSQLPKDRFSAERLKGVDSTLKIQPAELGDSAVYLCASSLVGRGDTQYFGPGTRLTVL.

The V call is TRBV11-3, the J call TRBJ2-5; 10 bases align to TRBD2. From germline, CDR1 is SGHNT and CDR2 YENEEA. The CDR3 spans 16 residues. V lost 5 bases and J lost 1; bases outside the gene matches: 7. DNA for the CDR3: TGTGCCAGCAGCCGAGGACTAGCGGACATCCAAGAGACCCAGTACTTC. Protein sequence: CASSRGLADIQETQYF.

The rearrangement joins TRBV5-1 to TRBJ2-7; 9 positions agree with TRBD2. CDR1 is SGHRS, CDR2 YFSETQ, per germline. This CDR3 has 15 residues. Trimming took 0 bases from V and 5 from J; bases not matched to a gene: 6. Written as DNA, the CDR3 is TGCGCCAGCAGCTTGGGACTAGCGGTTCCCCACGAGCAGTACTTC. It translates to CASSLGLAVPHEQYF.

The chain links TRBV5-6 to TRBJ2-7, with a possible D match to TRBD1 (5 bases). Germline V gene data show CDR1 as SGHDT and CDR2 as YYEEEE. This CDR3 is 14 amino acids long. Trimming took 0 bases from V and 3 from J, leaving 10 bases between them. The DNA of the CDR3 is TGTGCCAGCAGCTTGGGGGGCAGGGACTACGAGCAGTACTTC. Translating it yields CASSLGGRDYEQYF.

The chain carries TRBV6-5 and TRBJ2-1; D might be TRBD2 (6 bases). The CDR3 is 15 amino acids. The germline V gene encodes CDR1 MNHEY and CDR2 SVGAGI. V was cut by 2 bases and J by 10 bases, with 18 bases left in between. As DNA, the CDR3 is TGTGCCAGCAGTTACCAGAGCGCTCTGGCGGGGGAGCAGTTCTTC. This codes for CASSYQSALAGEQFF.

The chain carries TRBV3-1 (or the pseudogene TRBV3-2) and TRBJ2-1, with D perhaps TRBD2 (7 bases). CDR3 length: 15 amino acids. V was cut by 1 base and J by 9 bases, with 16 bases left in between. Per germline, CDR1 LGHDT and CDR2 YNNKEL (reference sequence). The CDR3 bases are TGTGCCAGCAGCCAAGTGAGGGGGGGCCTTGGTGAGCAGTTCTTC. Protein sequence: CASSQVRGGLGEQFF.

A single count supports this clone. CDR3 sequence: CASSTVSGANVLTF. As DNA, the CDR3 is TGTGCCAGCAGTACCGTTTCAGGGGCCAACGTCCTGACTTTC. V and J are TRBV6-2 or TRBV6-3 and TRBJ2-6; D is ambiguous. CDR1 and CDR2 (germline): MNHEY, SVGEGT. The CDR3 runs to 14 residues. Trimming pared 5 bases from V and 4 bases from J, leaving 9 bases between.

The chain uses TRBV6-5 and TRBJ1-1, with a possible D match to TRBD1 (6 bases). This CDR3 region has 13 residues. The germline CDR1 and CDR2 sequences are MNHEY and SVGAGI. V gave up 6 bases and J gave up 1 base, with 9 bases separating them. The CDR3 coding sequence is TGTGCCAGCAGGCTACAGGGGAACACTGAAGCTTTCTTT. This translates into CASRLQGNTEAFF.

The chain employs TRBV10-2 and TRBJ1-5; D is perhaps TRBD1 (6 bases). Germline V gene sequence: CDR1 WSHSY, CDR2 SAAADI. The CDR3 is 13 residues long. Trimming pared 10 bases from V and 2 bases from J, leaving 12 bases between. The CDR3 protein is CATEQGRNQPQHF. The CDR3 coding sequence is TGCGCCACCGAACAGGGTCGCAATCAGCCCCAGCATTTT.

The V and J genes are TRBV6-1 and TRBJ1-1; tentative D call: TRBD1 (6 bases). This CDR3 region has 15 residues. Germline CDR1 reads MNHNS; CDR2 reads SASEGT. The V end was cut by 2 bases, the J end by 3 bases, with 13 bases between. The CDR3, as DNA: TGTGCCAGCAGTGAAAAAGACAGGTTGCACACTGAAGCTTTCTTT. Protein product: CASSEKDRLHTEAFF.

V is TRBV13 and J is TRBJ1-1, with 7 bases fitting TRBD1. Trimming at V came to 0 bases and at J to 3 bases, leaving 4 bases not matched to a gene. This CDR3 spans 15 amino acids. Germline-derived CDR1 and CDR2 are PRHDT and FYEKMQ (reference sequence). CDR3 DNA sequence: TGTGCCAGCAGCTTAGGGCAGGGGGTGTACACTGAAGCTTTCTTT. This translates into CASSLGQGVYTEAFF. The whole variable domain, remainder taken from reference TRBV13 and TRBJ1-1, is AAGVIQSPRHLIKEKRETATLKCYPIPRHDTVYWYQQGPGQDPQFLISFYEKMQSDKGSIPDRFSAQQFSDYHSELNMSSLELGDSALYFCASSLGQGVYTEAFFGQGTRLTVV.

This chain joins TRBV28 and TRBJ1-1; tentative D call: TRBD1 (5 bases). Germline assignment: CDR1 MDHEN and CDR2 SYDVKM. The CDR3 spans 12 residues. V gave up 2 bases and J gave up 8 bases, with 9 bases separating them. CDR3 residues: CASSLTGREAFF. CDR3 sequence (DNA): TGTGCCAGCAGTTTAACGGGGCGGGAAGCTTTCTTT. The variable domain in full, with the rest retrieved from reference TRBV28 and TRBJ1-1, is DVKVTQSSRYLVKRTGEKVFLECVQDMDHENMFWYRQDPGLGLRLIYFSYDVKMKEKGDIPEGYSVSREKKERFSLILESASTNQTSMYLCASSLTGREAFFGQGTRLTVV.

In its sample, this clone was seen once. The chain carries TRBV5-1 and TRBJ1-4, with D perhaps matching TRBD1 (6 bases). The CDR3 has 14 residues. The V end was cut by 4 bases, the J end by 7 bases, with 14 bases between. Germline V gives CDR1 SGHRS, CDR2 YFSETQ. CDR3 loop: CASSLGGAGEKLFF. Here the CDR3 DNA reads TGCGCCAGCAGCCTCGGGGGCGCGGGTGAAAAACTGTTTTTT.

The chain employs TRBV11-2 and TRBJ2-3, with D possibly TRBD2 on 5 matching bases. The CDR3 loop spans 15 amino acids. V lost 6 bases and J 6 bases, leaving 19 bases between the germline ends. Germline V CDR1 and CDR2: SGHAT, FQNNGV. The CDR3 DNA follows: TGTGCCAGCAGTTATACCGTGGGAGCCAAGGATACGCAGTATTTT. The encoded protein is CASSYTVGAKDTQYF.

This rearrangement joins TRBV7-2 to TRBJ2-1; the match to TRBD2 covers 7 bases. J was trimmed by 6 bases and V by 2 bases; bases with no gene match: 7. Germline CDR1 reads SGHTA; CDR2 reads FQGNSA. The CDR3 loop spans 15 amino acids. The DNA of the CDR3 is TGTGCCAGCAGCTTATTAGTGGCGGGGGTCAATGAGCAGTTCTTC. Translating it yields CASSLLVAGVNEQFF.

The chain links TRBV5-1 to TRBJ2-5; D is unclear. V lost 5 bases and J 0 bases, leaving 11 bases between the germline ends. This CDR3 comprises 14 residues. Germline CDR1 SGHRS, CDR2 YFSETQ. DNA of the CDR3: TGCGCCAGCAGTTTCCAGATGTACCAAGAGACCCAGTACTTC. Translating gives CASSFQMYQETQYF.

The chain has TRBV7-9 and TRBJ2-2, with a tentative D call TRBD1 (6 bases). CDR3 size: 14 residues. CDR1 SEHNR and CDR2 FQNEAQ come from the germline V gene (reference sequence). V lost 4 bases, J lost 6 bases, and 12 bases lay in between. The CDR3 sequence is CASSSTGIAGELFF. DNA for the CDR3: TGTGCCAGCAGCTCAACAGGGATCGCCGGGGAGCTGTTTTTT. Supplemented by reference TRBV7-9 and TRBJ2-2, the full variable domain reads DTGVSQNPRHKITKRGQNVTFRCDPISEHNRLYWYRQTLGQGPEFLTYFQNEAQLEKSRLLSDRFSAERPKGSFSTLEIQRTEQGDSAMYLCASSSTGIAGELFFGEGSRLTVL.

The chain has TRBV28 and TRBJ1-5; D unclear. This CDR3 is 14 amino acids long. The germline V gene encodes CDR1 MDHEN and CDR2 SYDVKM. V was clipped by 3 bases and J by 10 bases, with 16 bases between them. As DNA, the CDR3 is TGTGCCAGCAGTTTCTCTCCCCGGGCCGCACCCCAGCATTTT. Amino acids: CASSFSPRAAPQHF.

The genes are TRBV4-3 and TRBJ2-1, with D uncertain. Germline values: CDR1 LGHNA, CDR2 YSLEER. The V and J ends lost 4 bases and 6 bases respectively, with 13 bases between them. The length of the CDR3 is 14 residues. CDR3 coding DNA: TGCGCCAGCAGCCTTAGTAGAAGCTCCAATGAGCAGTTCTTC. Translating it yields CASSLSRSSNEQFF.

The chain has TRBV7-9 and TRBJ1-2; 8 nucleotides match TRBD1. J gave up 2 bases and V 7 bases, and 6 bases lay outside the gene matches. The CDR3 is made up of 14 amino acids. Germline V gene lookup returns CDR1 SEHNR and CDR2 FQNEAQ (reference sequence). Written as DNA, the CDR3 is TGTGCCAGCACAGGGGGCATAGTAAACTATGGCTACACCTTC. Residues: CASTGGIVNYGYTF.